Each of the 13 T cell receptor beta chains below was sequenced from the same sample in a study of T cells in Graves' hyperthyroidism and ophthalmopathy. Authors of the study amplified TCR beta CDR3 regions from RNA transcripts. When the TCR CDR3 underwent first-round RT-PCR, the HTBI primer set was used. TCRdb itself ran the multiplex PCR reads through MiXCR, one entry per CDR3 protein. The table includes around 500,000 distinct CDR3 sequences, around 15% detected once. Sequenced material: blood. These receptors originate from a woman aged 30 to 39 with Graves' ophthalmopathy.

In regard to this clonotype: One end of the junction does not line up with germline, which may come from a read error. The rearrangement links TRBV28 to TRBJ2-2; D is possibly TRBD1 (7 bases). There are 14 residues in the CDR3. Germline-derived CDR1 and CDR2 are MDHEN and SYDVKM. CDR3 sequence: CVSSLSGGGGELFF. CDR3 coding DNA: TGTGTCAGCAGTTTATCAGGGGGAGGCGGGGAGCTGTTTTTT.

This clonotype has more than one count but fewer than ten. The rearrangement links TRBV12-3 or TRBV12-4 to TRBJ2-1; 10 nucleotides agree with TRBD1. This CDR3 has 14 residues. V lost 5 bases and J lost 7; bases outside the gene matches: 5. CDR3 sequence (DNA): TGTGCCAGCAGTGTCCCGGGACAGGGGAATGAGCAGTTCTTC. Protein: CASSVPGQGNEQFF.

V and J are TRBV7-9 and TRBJ2-1, with 10 bases that match TRBD1. The CDR3 is 19 amino acids. V trimming: 2 bases; J trimming: 2 bases; junction bases outside the gene matches: 12. Per germline, CDR1 SEHNR and CDR2 FQNEAQ (reference sequence). This CDR3 is CASSLSSGDRGATYNEQFF. CDR3 DNA sequence: TGTGCCAGCAGCTTATCCTCCGGGGACAGGGGTGCTACCTACAATGAGCAGTTCTTC.

Many counts were recorded for this clonotype. As DNA, the CDR3 is TGTGCCAGCAGCCAAGATCGAATGGGCCAGGGGAATTCACCCCTCCACTTT. This gives the protein CASSQDRMGQGNSPLHF. The V and J genes are TRBV3-1 and TRBJ1-6, with D possibly TRBD1 on 6 matching bases. Trimming stripped 0 bases from V and 7 bases from J, with 16 bases between. The CDR3 is 17 amino acids. CDR1 is LGHDT and CDR2 is YNNKEL in the germline V gene (reference sequence).

A few counts support this clonotype. This chain joins TRBV10-1 and TRBJ2-7; 7 bases fit TRBD2. Germline-derived CDR1 and CDR2 are WNHNN and SYGVQD (reference sequence). CDR3 size: 15 residues. V dropped 2 bases and J dropped 5; count of bases not matched to a gene: 9. DNA for the CDR3: TGCGCCAGCAGTGAGGGGGGAGGGCCGTCGGACGAGCAGTACTTC. Translation gives CASSEGGGPSDEQYF.

This clonotype was seen only a few times. This sequence joins TRBV6-1 and TRBJ2-5, with 8 bases that match TRBD2. Trimming cost V 7 bases and J 6 bases; bases outside gene matches: 10. Germline lookup yields CDR1 MNHNS and CDR2 SASEGT. The CDR3 runs to 14 residues. CDR3 sequence (DNA): TGTGCCAGCACCCTGGCGGGACTAGAAAAGACCCAGTACTTC. Protein product: CASTLAGLEKTQYF.

This clonotype was counted many times. The chain recombines TRBV6-5 with TRBJ2-7, with D uncertain. In germline, CDR1 is MNHEY, CDR2 SVGAGI. The length of the CDR3 is 13 residues. The V end lost 2 bases, the J end lost 3 bases, and 8 bases lay between the germline ends. The CDR3 DNA sequence: TGTGCCAGCAGTTACGGCGGAGTCTACGAGCAGTACTTC. It yields the protein CASSYGGVYEQYF.

The gene calls are TRBV6-2 or TRBV6-3 and TRBJ2-1; 7 bases match TRBD1. The CDR3 has 15 residues. Germline lookup yields CDR1 MNHEY and CDR2 SVGEGT. With V trimmed by 0 bases and J by 5 bases, 4 bases remained unmatched. CDR3 residues: CASSYSIQGDNEQFF. In DNA form, the CDR3 reads TGTGCCAGCAGTTACTCGATCCAGGGGGACAATGAGCAGTTCTTC.

In its sample, this clonotype was seen many times. The chain uses TRBV28 and TRBJ2-7, with TRBD1 identical over 8 bases. The junction had 15 bases not matched to a gene; V was cut back by 8 bases and J by 0 bases. The CDR3 covers 17 residues. The germline CDR1 and CDR2 sequences are MDHEN and SYDVKM. The CDR3 nucleotides are TGTGCCAGCTCCCCTGCACCGGGACAGGTGGGCTCCTACGAGCAGTACTTC. Translated, it gives CASSPAPGQVGSYEQYF.

The rearrangement joins TRBV10-3 to TRBJ2-3; D might be TRBD2 (5 bases). CDR1 ENHRY and CDR2 SYGVKD come from the germline V gene. Trimming pared 2 bases from V and 4 bases from J, leaving 10 bases between. The CDR3 contains 14 residues. CDR3 in amino acids: CAISEGSRADTQYF. CDR3 in DNA: TGTGCCATCAGTGAGGGGAGTCGCGCAGATACGCAGTATTTT.

This clonotype was detected a few times. The chain has TRBV18 and TRBJ1-6; no clear D gene. The CDR3 contains 15 residues. Germline-derived CDR1 and CDR2 are KGHSH and LQKENI. V was cut by 2 bases and J by 4 bases, with 9 bases left in between. In DNA, the CDR3 is TGTGCCAGCTCACCAAGTAACGGTTATAATTCACCCCTCCACTTT. Protein product: CASSPSNGYNSPLHF. Variable domain in full (rest from reference TRBV18 and TRBJ1-6): NAGVMQNPRHLVRRRGQEARLRCSPMKGHSHVYWYRQLPEEGLKFMVYLQKENIIDESGMPKERFSAEFPKEGPSILRIQQVVRGDSAAYFCASSPSNGYNSPLHFGNGTRLTVT.

This clonotype was observed a handful of times. The chain uses TRBV4-3 and TRBJ2-7, with D perhaps TRBD1 or TRBD2 (5 bases each). Germline V gives CDR1 LGHNA, CDR2 YSLEER. The V gene lost 2 bases and the J gene lost 5 bases, with 16 bases spanning the gap. CDR3 length: 15 amino acids. The DNA for the CDR3 is TGCGCCAGCAGCCAACAAGGGACCCTTGGGAACGAGCAGTACTTC. Residues: CASSQQGTLGNEQYF.

V and J are TRBV20-1 and TRBJ1-1; D might be TRBD1 (5 bases). Trimming took 5 bases from V and 7 from J, leaving 14 bases between them. The V gene's germline CDR1 is DFQATT and CDR2 SNEGSKA (reference sequence). The CDR3 length is 12 residues. This CDR3 is CSAQSGFVEAFF. The CDR3 bases are TGCAGTGCTCAATCAGGGTTCGTTGAAGCTTTCTTT.